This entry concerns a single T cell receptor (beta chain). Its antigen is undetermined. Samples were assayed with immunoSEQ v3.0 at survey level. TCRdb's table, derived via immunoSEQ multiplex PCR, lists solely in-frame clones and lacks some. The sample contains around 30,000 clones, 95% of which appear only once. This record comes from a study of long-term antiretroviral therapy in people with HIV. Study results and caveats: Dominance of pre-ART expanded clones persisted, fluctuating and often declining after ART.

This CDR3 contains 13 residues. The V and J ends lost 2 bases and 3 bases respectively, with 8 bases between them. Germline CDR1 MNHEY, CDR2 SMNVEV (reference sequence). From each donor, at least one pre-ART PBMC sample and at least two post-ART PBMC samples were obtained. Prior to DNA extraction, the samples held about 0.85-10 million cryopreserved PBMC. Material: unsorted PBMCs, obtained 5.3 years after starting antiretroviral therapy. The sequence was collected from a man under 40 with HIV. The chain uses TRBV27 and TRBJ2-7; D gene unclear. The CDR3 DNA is TGTGCCAGCAGTTTAGGGCGGAACTACGAGCAGTACTTC. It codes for CASSLGRNYEQYF.